These 3 T cell receptor beta chains share one sample of origin, sequenced in a study of shared clonotypes between healthy human individuals. Naive CD8 cells were CD45RO-negative, positively selected for CCR7, excluding terminally differentiated effector memory CD45RA+ cells. TCRdb's table, derived via immunoSEQ multiplex PCR, lists solely in-frame clones and lacks some. The sample yields about 2 million clones, about 94% seen once. The sequenced sample was naive CD8+ T cells sorted from blood. The receptor set was obtained from a man aged 18-30 years in good health.

The genes are TRBV6-4 and TRBJ1-5; D might be TRBD1 (5 bases). With 5 bases removed from V and 7 bases from J, the gap between germline ends came to 27 bases. CDR1 and CDR2 (germline): MRHNA, SNTAGT. There are 18 residues in the CDR3. The chain's CDR3 is CASSRNCLGGQGSQPQHF. The CDR3 region has the DNA TGTGCCAGCAGTCGGAACTGCCTCGGGGGTCAGGGAAGCCAGCCCCAGCATTTT.

This sequence joins TRBV27 and TRBJ2-2, with TRBD2 matching over 9 bases. Per the germline V gene, CDR1 is MNHEY and CDR2 is SMNVEV (reference sequence). CDR3 size: 17 residues. The V gene end was trimmed by 5 bases and the J gene end by 1 base; junction bases not matched to a gene: 8. As DNA, the CDR3 is TGTGCCAGCAGTGCCGACCGACTAGCGGAGAACACCGGGGAGCTGTTTTTT. The encoded protein is CASSADRLAENTGELFF.

This chain connects TRBV4-3 to TRBJ2-7, with 9 bases aligning to TRBD1. The ends lost 3 bases at V and 0 bases at J; junction bases unmatched: 3. The V gene's germline CDR1 is LGHNA and CDR2 YSLEER. This CDR3 is built from 15 residues. DNA of the CDR3: TGCGCCAGCAGCCATGACAGGGGGAACTCCTACGAGCAGTACTTC. This sequence encodes CASSHDRGNSYEQYF.